What follows are 27 T cell receptor beta chains derived from one specimen sequenced in a study of cytomegalovirus exposure and HLA in healthy donors. PCR amplification relied on 60 Vbeta primers (plus 13 Jbeta primers). TCRdb keeps only in-frame clones here, not all; method: immunoSEQ multiplex PCR. This sample's clone table lists around 100,000 clones. Material: PBMCs. These receptors originate from a woman between 25 and 40 years old in good health and CMV-seronegative.

This rearrangement joins TRBV9 to TRBJ2-3, with D possibly matching TRBD2 (5 bases). The CDR3 is made up of 14 amino acids. From germline, CDR1 is SGDLS and CDR2 YYNGEE. V dropped 2 bases and J dropped 5 bases, with 12 bases sitting between them. This CDR3 is CASSVNIEGDTQYF. For the CDR3, the DNA is TGTGCCAGCAGCGTTAACATAGAGGGAGATACGCAGTATTTT.

This chain connects TRBV6-5 to TRBJ2-3; D uncertain. CDR3 size: 11 residues. From germline, CDR1 is MNHEY and CDR2 SVGAGI. V shed 7 bases and J shed 6 bases, with 8 bases lying between them. CDR3 coding DNA: TGTGCCAGCACCCGGTTGGATACGCAGTATTTT. This encodes CASTRLDTQYF.

The chain uses TRBV6-5 and TRBJ2-5; D uncertain. The tail of the sequence fits TRBJ2-7 better, so the J call may be wrong. The CDR3 loop spans 14 amino acids. Germline loops: CDR1 MNHEY, CDR2 SVGAGI. The chain's CDR3 is CASSREPRVYEQYF. The CDR3, as DNA: TGTGCCAGCAGCCGCGAACCACGAGTCTACGAGCAGTACTTC.

As to this clone: Additional DNA sequences in this sample encode the identical CDR3. V gene TRBV29-1 combines with J gene TRBJ2-5; 8 bases line up with TRBD1. The germline V gene has CDR1 SQVTM and CDR2 ANQGSEA. Trimming took 4 bases from V and 1 from J; bases not matched to a gene: 11. The CDR3 totals 16 residues. CDR3 sequence reads: CSVAGWQGAFQETQYF. The DNA of the CDR3 is TGCAGCGTTGCCGGCTGGCAGGGGGCATTCCAAGAGACCCAGTACTTC.

The chain joins TRBV7-8 to TRBJ1-1, with a possible D match to TRBD1 (5 bases). The V and J ends lost 5 bases and 5 bases respectively, with 21 bases between them. This CDR3 has 16 residues. CDR1 is SGHVS, CDR2 FQNEAQ, per germline. The CDR3 coding sequence is TGTGCCAGCAGCAGTTTAGGTGGGGGGGATATGACTGAAGCTTTCTTT. Translated, it gives CASSSLGGGDMTEAFF.

The chain links TRBV15 to TRBJ1-2, with D possibly TRBD1 on 5 matching bases. This CDR3 is 13 amino acids long. V was pared by 8 bases and J by 3 bases, with 13 bases between. CDR1 is LNHNV and CDR2 is YYDKDF in the germline V gene (reference sequence). The CDR3 reads CATSGGLDYGYTF. In DNA, the CDR3 is TGTGCCACCTCCGGGGGGTTGGACTATGGCTACACCTTC.

The V gene is TRBV29-1, the J gene TRBJ2-7; perhaps TRBD2 as D (6 bases). The V end lost 0 bases, the J end lost 3 bases, and 15 bases lay between the germline ends. The germline gives CDR1 SQVTM, CDR2 ANQGSEA. The length of the CDR3 is 15 residues. The CDR3 reads CSVEEAVADFYEQYF. CDR3 DNA: TGCAGCGTTGAAGAGGCGGTAGCGGACTTCTACGAGCAGTACTTC.

This chain uses TRBV5-1 with TRBJ2-1; TRBD2 matches 10 bases. Per germline, CDR1 SGHRS and CDR2 YFSETQ. Unmatched junction bases numbered 5, after V lost 2 bases and J lost 9 bases. The CDR3 runs 14 residues. DNA for the CDR3: TGCGCCAGCAGCTTCTCTAGCGGGAGTAGTGAGCAGTTCTTC. Its protein is CASSFSSGSSEQFF.

The V call is TRBV9, the J call TRBJ1-4; weak D call: TRBD1 (5 bases). Trimming took off 0 bases at V and 5 bases at J, with 8 bases between the two ends. Per the germline V gene, CDR1 is SGDLS and CDR2 is YYNGEE. CDR3 length: 14 residues. The chain's CDR3 is CASSVGGSNEKLFF. The CDR3 nucleotides read TGTGCCAGCAGCGTAGGGGGCTCCAATGAAAAACTGTTTTTT. Filled out from reference TRBV9 and TRBJ1-4, the complete variable domain reads DSGVTQTPKHLITATGQRVTLRCSPRSGDLSVYWYQQSLDQGLQFLIQYYNGEERAKGNILERFSAQQFPDLHSELNLSSLELGDSALYFCASSVGGSNEKLFFGSGTQLSVL.

This sequence joins TRBV6-5 and TRBJ2-2; 8 bases map to TRBD1. CDR1 and CDR2 from the germline V gene are MNHEY and SVGAGI. This CDR3 is 14 amino acids long. V gave up 5 bases and J gave up 8 bases; unmatched junction bases: 7. CDR3 residues: CASSTDRASGELFF. The CDR3 region has the DNA TGTGCCAGCAGTACGGACAGGGCGTCGGGGGAGCTGTTTTTT.

This chain links TRBV7-9 with TRBJ1-4; possibly TRBD1 for D (5 bases). Trimming pared 5 bases from V and 6 bases from J, leaving 19 bases between. Germline CDR1 and CDR2: SEHNR and FQNEAQ (reference sequence). The length of the CDR3 is 16 residues. The chain's CDR3 is CASSQGSKYFDEKLFF. CDR3 nucleotides: TGTGCCAGCAGCCAGGGATCTAAATACTTTGATGAAAAACTGTTTTTT.

The V gene is TRBV7-2, the J gene TRBJ1-4, with a possible D match to TRBD1 (5 bases). Germline CDR1 reads SGHTA; CDR2 reads FQGNSA. Between the trimmed V and J ends, which lost 4 bases and 4 bases, there was a span of 13 bases. CDR3 length equals 15 residues. The CDR3 sequence: CASSSFGGGNEKLFF. CDR3 sequence (DNA): TGTGCCAGCAGCTCCTTTGGGGGGGGTAATGAAAAACTGTTTTTT. Looking up the rest from reference TRBV7-2 and TRBJ1-4 gives the full variable domain: GAGVSQSPSNKVTEKGKDVELRCDPISGHTALYWYRQSLGQGLEFLIYFQGNSAPDKSGLPSDRFSAERTGGSVSTLTIQRTQQEDSAVYLCASSSFGGGNEKLFFGSGTQLSVL.

The chain links TRBV5-1 to TRBJ2-3; 9 nucleotides align to TRBD2. The CDR3 consists of 16 residues. V was pared by 0 bases and J by 4 bases, with 6 bases of the junction left unmatched. Germline V gives CDR1 SGHRS, CDR2 YFSETQ. CDR3 sequence: CASSLVGGGASDTQYF. The CDR3 DNA reads TGCGCCAGCAGCTTGGTCGGCGGGGGGGCATCAGATACGCAGTATTTT.

The chain links TRBV5-1 to TRBJ1-1; D perhaps matches TRBD1 (5 bases). Trimming took 2 bases from V and 1 from J, leaving 15 bases between them. This CDR3 is 16 amino acids long. Germline values: CDR1 SGHRS, CDR2 YFSETQ. This CDR3 is CASSFGASGRNTEAFF. The CDR3 DNA is TGCGCCAGCAGCTTCGGGGCCTCCGGGAGGAACACTGAAGCTTTCTTT. The whole variable domain, filled in from reference TRBV5-1 and TRBJ1-1, reads KAGVTQTPRYLIKTRGQQVTLSCSPISGHRSVSWYQQTPGQGLQFLFEYFSETQRNKGNFPGRFSGRQFSNSRSEMNVSTLELGDSALYLCASSFGASGRNTEAFFGQGTRLTVV.

The J gene is TRBJ1-1, the V gene TRBV19; TRBD1 agrees at 8 bases. CDR1 LNHDA and CDR2 SQIVND come from the germline V gene (reference sequence). Trimming took 6 bases from V and 1 from J; bases not matched to a gene: 4. This CDR3 contains 14 residues. The CDR3: CASSADRENTEAFF. The DNA of the CDR3 is TGTGCCAGTAGCGCGGACAGGGAGAACACTGAAGCTTTCTTT. Full variable domain (outside the CDR3, taken from reference TRBV19 and TRBJ1-1): DGGITQSPKYLFRKEGQNVTLSCEQNLNHDAMYWYRQDPGQGLRLIYYSQIVNDFQKGDIAEGYSVSREKKESFPLTVTSAQKNPTAFYLCASSADRENTEAFFGQGTRLTVV.

The chain uses TRBV30 and TRBJ1-1, with D maybe TRBD1 (6 bases). Trimming pared 0 bases from V and 3 bases from J, leaving 14 bases between. This CDR3 comprises 15 residues. CDR1 GTSNPN and CDR2 SVGIG come from the germline V gene (reference sequence). CDR3 in DNA: TGTGCCTGGAGTGTAAAAGGACAGAAGTACACTGAAGCTTTCTTT. Amino acid sequence: CAWSVKGQKYTEAFF.

This rearrangement joins TRBV5-6 to TRBJ2-5, with TRBD2 identical over 12 bases. The CDR3 loop spans 17 amino acids. The ends lost 4 bases at V and 5 bases at J; junction bases unmatched: 12. CDR1 and CDR2 from the germline V gene are SGHDT and YYEEEE. The CDR3 here is CASSPGLAGGPGETQYF. CDR3 nucleotide sequence: TGTGCCAGCAGCCCTGGCCTAGCGGGAGGGCCGGGGGAGACCCAGTACTTC.

This chain links TRBV19 with TRBJ2-7; a weak D match, TRBD1 (6 bases). Germline V gene lookup returns CDR1 LNHDA and CDR2 SQIVND (reference sequence). This CDR3 is built from 15 residues. V was trimmed by 3 bases and J by 2 bases, leaving 14 bases between them. CDR3 sequence: CASSISTGSTYEQYF. The CDR3 DNA follows: TGTGCCAGTAGTATTAGTACAGGGAGTACCTACGAGCAGTACTTC.

V gene TRBV5-1 combines with J gene TRBJ2-7; maybe TRBD1 (6 bases). Germline CDR1 is SGHRS and CDR2 is YFSETQ. Trimming stripped 4 bases from V and 4 bases from J, with 9 bases between. The CDR3 length is 12 residues. As DNA, the CDR3 is TGCGCCAGCAGCCAACAGGGTTACGAGCAGTACTTC. It yields the protein CASSQQGYEQYF.

The chain recombines TRBV19 with TRBJ2-6; 8 nucleotides agree with TRBD1. CDR1 and CDR2 from the germline V gene are LNHDA and SQIVND (reference sequence). The ends lost 3 bases at V and 1 base at J; junction bases unmatched: 11. This CDR3 has 19 residues. Here the CDR3 DNA reads TGTGCCAGTAGTATCTTGCCGGGACAGGAGGTATCTGGGGCCAACGTCCTGACTTTC. Protein sequence: CASSILPGQEVSGANVLTF. The whole variable domain, filled in from reference TRBV19 and TRBJ2-6, reads DGGITQSPKYLFRKEGQNVTLSCEQNLNHDAMYWYRQDPGQGLRLIYYSQIVNDFQKGDIAEGYSVSREKKESFPLTVTSAQKNPTAFYLCASSILPGQEVSGANVLTFGAGSRLTVL.

The V and J genes are TRBV5-4 and TRBJ1-2; D ambiguous. Germline V CDR1 and CDR2: SGHNT, YYREEE (reference sequence). Deletions cut 0 bases from V and 2 bases from J, with 5 bases between. CDR3 size: 13 residues. The CDR3 loop is CASSLAGNYGYTF. CDR3 DNA: TGTGCCAGCAGCTTGGCAGGCAACTATGGCTACACCTTC.

This chain links TRBV6-1 with TRBJ1-1; the D gene is possibly TRBD1 (6 bases). The CDR3 totals 14 residues. Germline V gene sequence: CDR1 MNHNS, CDR2 SASEGT. Trimming removed 4 bases from V and 5 bases from J, with 14 bases in between. CDR3 sequence reads: CASSGGGLGTEAFF. CDR3 bases: TGTGCCAGCAGTGGTGGGGGCCTTGGGACTGAAGCTTTCTTT.

The chain recombines TRBV19 with TRBJ1-1; weak D call: TRBD1 (5 bases). There are 14 residues in the CDR3. Germline CDR1 reads LNHDA; CDR2 reads SQIVND (reference sequence). Trimming pared 5 bases from V and 1 base from J, leaving 11 bases between. CDR3 in DNA: TGTGCCAGTAGTGCAGGGAAAGGGAACACTGAAGCTTTCTTT. This translates into CASSAGKGNTEAFF.

The CDR3 DNA sequence: TGCGCCAGCAGCCAAGATGGGGGACTTGGCACAGATACGCAGTATTTT. It codes for CASSQDGGLGTDTQYF. The rearrangement joins TRBV4-1 to TRBJ2-3, with a tentative D call TRBD2 (6 bases). The V end was cut by 0 bases, the J end by 1 base, with 11 bases between. Germline-derived CDR1 and CDR2 are MGHRA and YSYEKL. This CDR3 is built from 16 residues.

The rearrangement links TRBV28 to TRBJ1-2; 10 positions agree with TRBD1. CDR1 is MDHEN and CDR2 is SYDVKM in the germline V gene. V was clipped by 5 bases and J by 8 bases; unmatched bases: 5. The CDR3 contains 13 residues. The CDR3 protein is CASSPDRGGGYTF. The CDR3, as DNA: TGTGCCAGCAGTCCGGACAGGGGGGGAGGCTACACCTTC.

This chain uses TRBV28 with TRBJ1-2, with unresolved D. Deletions cut 3 bases from V and 5 bases from J, with 7 bases between. CDR1 and CDR2 (germline): MDHEN, SYDVKM. CDR3 size: 12 residues. The CDR3 DNA sequence: TGTGCCAGCAGTTTGTCCGTATATGGCTACACCTTC. This translates into CASSLSVYGYTF.

The gene calls are TRBV7-6 and TRBJ1-1; D not resolved. This CDR3 has 12 residues. V lost 8 bases and J lost 1, with 8 bases in between. The germline gives CDR1 SGHVS, CDR2 FNYEAQ. The CDR3 DNA follows: TGTGCCAGCGCACAGAGGAACACTGAAGCTTTCTTT. It yields the protein CASAQRNTEAFF.